This T cell receptor beta chain emerged from a study of cytomegalovirus exposure and HLA in healthy donors. 60 Vbeta and 13 Jbeta primers were used in PCR. TCRdb's copy holds only in-frame clones and misses some; the assay was immunoSEQ multiplex PCR. The sample has about 70,000 clones; 62% are singletons. The CDR3 consists of 12 residues. Germline assignment: CDR1 GTSNPN and CDR2 SVGIG (reference sequence). Trimming took 8 bases from V and 8 from J; bases not matched to a gene: 6. This clonotype originated in a man aged 30 to 39 in good health and CMV-seronegative. The V call is TRBV30, the J call TRBJ1-4, with 9 bases lining up with TRBD1. The source material was PBMCs. The DNA for the CDR3 is TGTGCCATGGGACAGGGAACGGAAAAACTGTTTTTT. Its translation: CAMGQGTEKLFF.